The clone carrying this T cell receptor beta chain was seen more than once but under ten times. What it binds is unknown. The CDR3 loop spans 14 amino acids. V was clipped by 0 bases and J by 8 bases, with 8 bases between them. The source of the sample is a study of T cell repertoires in cytomegalovirus infection. One entry per CDR3 protein results from TCRdb running MiXCR on the reads. The table shows approximately 590,000 distinct CDR3 sequences, with under 45% occurring only once. The starting material was cultured PBMCs, obtained from culture after CMV antigen stimulation. The chain carries TRBV12-3 or TRBV12-4 and TRBJ1-6; tentatively, D is TRBD1 (6 bases). This receptor was taken from a human donor in good health (CMV status not recorded). Some clones in this sample may be carry-over from other donors' samples. The CDR3 region is CASSLAGADSPLHF. In DNA form, the CDR3 reads TGTGCCAGCAGTTTAGCGGGGGCCGATTCACCCCTCCACTTT.